Each of the 2 T cell receptor beta chains below was sequenced from the same sample in a study of blood T cell repertoires in COVID-19. Using immunoSEQ multiplex PCR, the repertoire was profiled, and TCRdb retains in-frame clones only, with some absent. The repertoire holds 100,000 to 150,000 clones, with about 81% as singletons. The sequenced material came from peripheral blood. Source of these receptors: a woman of 80 years or more with acute or convalescent COVID-19.

The chain links TRBV7-2 to TRBJ2-4, with 8 nucleotides matching TRBD1. Germline loops: CDR1 SGHTA, CDR2 FQGNSA. This CDR3 has 15 amino acids. The ends lost 6 bases at V and 7 bases at J; junction bases unmatched: 11. CDR3 bases: TGTGCCAGCAGGCCAGGGGGCGCAGGTGGCAACATTCAGTACTTC. Translation gives CASRPGGAGGNIQYF.

This clone was picked up many times. The chain employs TRBV5-4 and TRBJ2-7; TRBD2 agrees at 11 bases. The CDR3 runs 14 residues. Germline assignment: CDR1 SGHNT and CDR2 YYREEE (reference sequence). Trimming cost V 7 bases and J 0 bases; bases outside gene matches: 3. The CDR3 DNA sequence: TGTGCCAGCTCTAGCGGGGGGTTCTCCTACGAGCAGTACTTC. Its protein product is CASSSGGFSYEQYF.